The 8 T cell receptor beta chains below were found in one sample sequenced in a study of human T cells and chemical hapten exposure. Via MiXCR, TCRdb re-called the RACE reads, giving one row per CDR3 protein. The sample contains approximately 92,000 distinct CDR3 sequences, approximately 10% of which appear only once. The sample's time point: patch test 2, 6 weeks after DPC sensitization. Treatment reported: therapeutic diphenylcyclopropenone sensitization with weekly scalp DPC. The source was whole blood, collected in connection with sensitization to the hapten diphenylcyclopropenone (DPC). Source of these receptors: a middle-aged woman with alopecia areata. Some clones in this sample may be carry-over from other donors' samples.

V gene TRBV7-2 combines with J gene TRBJ1-1, with unresolved D. This CDR3 is built from 15 residues. Trimming removed 2 bases from V and 0 bases from J, with 10 bases in between. Per the germline V gene, CDR1 is SGHTA and CDR2 is FQGNSA. Here the CDR3 reads CASSLLGSMNTEAFF. DNA for the CDR3: TGTGCCAGCAGCTTACTCGGCTCTATGAACACTGAAGCTTTCTTT.

This clonotype was counted many times. The chain couples TRBV20-1 to TRBJ1-5, with D possibly matching TRBD1 (6 bases). From germline, CDR1 is DFQATT and CDR2 SNEGSKA (reference sequence). This CDR3 has 14 amino acids. CDR3 sequence (DNA): TGCAGCGCAAATCTACAAGGGGGAAATCAGCCCCAGCATTTT. As protein: CSANLQGGNQPQHF.

This clonotype has only a few counts. V is TRBV9 and J is TRBJ1-3; D not certain. CDR1 and CDR2 (germline): SGDLS, YYNGEE. The CDR3 runs to 15 residues. Trimming took off 3 bases at V and 2 bases at J, with 12 bases between the two ends. The CDR3 here is CASSGGADPGNTIYF. In DNA form, the CDR3 reads TGTGCCAGCAGCGGGGGAGCGGACCCTGGAAACACCATATATTTT.

This chain links TRBV12-3 or TRBV12-4 with TRBJ2-1; 10 bases line up with TRBD1. The CDR3 sequence is 14 residues long. The trim removed 5 bases at V and 8 bases at J, leaving 6 bases unmatched. The CDR3 sequence: CASSGRQGADEQFF. The CDR3 DNA follows: TGTGCCAGCAGTGGCAGACAGGGGGCGGATGAGCAGTTCTTC.

This clonotype was counted a few times. The chain is built from TRBV29-1 and TRBJ1-1; TRBD1 agrees at 7 bases. This CDR3 has 12 residues. Trimming took 6 bases from V and 1 from J; bases not matched to a gene: 2. Germline values: CDR1 SQVTM, CDR2 ANQGSEA. The DNA of the CDR3 is TGCAGCGTCGACAGGGAGAACACTGAAGCTTTCTTT. It encodes CSVDRENTEAFF.

This clonotype was seen a handful of times. This rearrangement joins TRBV29-1 to TRBJ2-3; D is uncertain. Per the germline V gene, CDR1 is SQVTM and CDR2 is ANQGSEA. CDR3 size: 11 residues. With 5 bases removed from V and 6 bases from J, the gap between germline ends came to 9 bases. The CDR3 is CSVTDPDTQYF. The CDR3 DNA follows: TGCAGCGTTACTGACCCCGATACGCAGTATTTT.

The sample holds a few counts of this clonotype. The chain employs TRBV6-2 or TRBV6-3 and TRBJ2-3; D remains unclear. CDR1 is MNHEY and CDR2 is SVGEGT in the germline V gene. The CDR3 contains 12 residues. Trimming left V 6 bases short and J 3 bases short, with 7 bases between. The CDR3 sequence is CASSYGTDTQYF. CDR3 DNA: TGTGCCAGCAGCTACGGGACAGATACGCAGTATTTT.

This clonotype was detected ten times or more. V is TRBV5-5 and J is TRBJ2-6; no reliable D call. This CDR3 has 15 residues. Germline V gives CDR1 SGHKS, CDR2 YYEKEE (reference sequence). Trimming shortened V by 1 base and J by 2 bases, and 7 bases separated the two germline ends. CDR3 sequence reads: CASSLLAAGANVLTF. For the CDR3, the DNA is TGTGCCAGCAGCTTGTTGGCAGCTGGGGCCAACGTCCTGACTTTC.